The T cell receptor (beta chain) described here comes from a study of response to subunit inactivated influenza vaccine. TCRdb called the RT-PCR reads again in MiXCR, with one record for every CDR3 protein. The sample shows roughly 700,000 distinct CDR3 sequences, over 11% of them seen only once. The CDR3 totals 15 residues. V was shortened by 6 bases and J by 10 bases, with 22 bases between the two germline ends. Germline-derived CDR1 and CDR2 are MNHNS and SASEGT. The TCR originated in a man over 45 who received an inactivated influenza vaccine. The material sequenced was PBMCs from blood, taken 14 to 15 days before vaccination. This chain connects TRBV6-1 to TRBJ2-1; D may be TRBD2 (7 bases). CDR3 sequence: CASSPRGEGFGEQFF. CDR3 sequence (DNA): TGTGCCAGCAGCCCGAGGGGGGAGGGCTTCGGAGAGCAGTTCTTC.